The 6 T cell receptor beta chains listed next were all sequenced from one sample in a study of blood T cell repertoires in COVID-19. The repertoire was sequenced with immunoSEQ multiplex PCR; TCRdb's copy has only in-frame clones and lacks some. The profile shows about 330,000 clones, nearly 90% of them singletons. Sequencing was done on a sample of PBMCs or T cells enriched from blood (not recorded which). The receptor source for this set is a woman in her 30s who had recovered from COVID-19.

This rearrangement joins TRBV18 to TRBJ1-2, with D unclear. The ends were cut back, 0 bases at V and 1 base at J, with 6 bases in the middle. This CDR3 region has 14 residues. CDR1 and CDR2 (germline): KGHSH, LQKENI. The CDR3 DNA sequence: TGTGCCAGCTCACCACCGCTCAGTAACTATGGCTACACCTTC. Translated: CASSPPLSNYGYTF.

This clone appeared once. This sequence joins TRBV9 and TRBJ2-7; weak D call: TRBD1 (6 bases). In germline, CDR1 is SGDLS, CDR2 YYNGEE. This CDR3 spans 16 amino acids. The V end lost 0 bases, the J end lost 3 bases, and 16 bases lay between the germline ends. CDR3 region: CASSVEVPGVGYEQYF. CDR3 bases: TGTGCCAGCAGCGTAGAGGTCCCAGGGGTCGGCTACGAGCAGTACTTC.

The genes are TRBV10-3 and TRBJ1-1; 10 bases agree with TRBD1. The V gene's germline CDR1 is ENHRY and CDR2 SYGVKD. V shed 3 bases, J shed 5 bases, and the junction held 12 bases outside the gene matches. The CDR3 sequence is 17 residues long. The CDR3 protein is CAISDTMLRTGGTEAFF. CDR3 DNA: TGTGCCATCAGTGACACCATGTTAAGGACAGGGGGGACTGAAGCTTTCTTT.

J is TRBJ1-2 and V is TRBV5-1; 8 nucleotides match TRBD1. The germline V gene encodes CDR1 SGHRS and CDR2 YFSETQ. This CDR3 spans 15 amino acids. V was pared by 4 bases and J by 4 bases, with 9 bases of the junction left unmatched. The CDR3 sequence is CASSARTGFGYGYTF. The CDR3 nucleotides are TGCGCCAGCAGCGCACGGACAGGGTTCGGCTATGGCTACACCTTC.

The V and J genes are TRBV5-1 and TRBJ2-2, with a possible D match to TRBD2 (6 bases). The CDR3 loop spans 15 amino acids. CDR1 and CDR2 from the germline V gene are SGHRS and YFSETQ. V was cut by 4 bases and J by 2 bases, with 12 bases left in between. The CDR3 region is CASSPVTSNTGELFF. The CDR3 region has the DNA TGCGCCAGCAGCCCGGTGACTAGTAACACCGGGGAGCTGTTTTTT.

The gene calls are TRBV12-3 or TRBV12-4 and TRBJ2-1, with D possibly TRBD2 on 6 matching bases. The CDR3 has 12 amino acids. The V gene lost 8 bases and the J gene lost 8 bases, with 13 bases spanning the gap. The DNA of the CDR3 is TGTGCCAGCGGGCTAGCGATGTATGAGCAGTTCTTC. This encodes CASGLAMYEQFF.